This T cell receptor (beta chain) came from a study of T-cell memory formation after mild COVID-19. Study-level background: Most TCR clusters belonged to a single donor.

General study points: Mostly located in CM and EM were contracting CD4+ clones, with contracting CD8+ clones located in EMRA. A subset of responding clones appeared in pre-infection memory, suggesting cross-reactive memory joined.

The CDR3 is 15 amino acids. The V end lost 1 base, the J end lost 9 bases, and 13 bases lay between the germline ends. Note on this clonotype: Its antigen is still unknown.

Using constant-segment primers, 5'RACE produced TCR alpha and TCR beta cDNA libraries carrying sample barcodes and UMIs. TCRdb reprocessed the 5' RACE reads via MiXCR and lists one record per CDR3 protein. The table shows around 340,000 distinct CDR3 sequences, with more than 15% occurring only once. Sequencing was carried out using PBMCs or a T cell subset sorted from them (not recorded which). The V gene is TRBV12-3 or TRBV12-4, the J gene TRBJ1-6; TRBD1 might be the D (5 bases). This clonotype was sampled from a man between 18 and 29 years old who had mild COVID-19 (a few samples of this study predate the infection). Cell type and time point are not known. CDR3 amino acids: CASSLGLPRGSPLHF. CDR3 DNA: TGTGCCAGCAGTTTAGGACTTCCGAGGGGTTCACCCCTCCACTTT.